A single sample gave rise to the 32 T cell receptor beta chains below, sequenced in a study of cytomegalovirus exposure and HLA in healthy donors. PCR employed 60 Vbeta and 13 Jbeta primers. Assay: immunoSEQ multiplex PCR; the TCRdb copy retains only in-frame clones and omits some. The table lists about 160,000 clones, roughly 76% of them singletons, with approximately 1.3% in the top ten. Sequencing input: PBMCs. These TCRs come from a man aged 60 to 69 in good health and CMV-seronegative.

The gene calls are TRBV5-1 and TRBJ2-2; 7 bases match TRBD1. Trimming cost V 9 bases and J 4 bases; bases outside gene matches: 12. From germline, CDR1 is SGHRS and CDR2 YFSETQ. CDR3 size: 15 residues. The CDR3 spells CATRQGVAGTGELFF. CDR3 DNA sequence: TGCGCCACCCGACAGGGTGTCGCCGGCACCGGGGAGCTGTTTTTT.

The sample holds a few counts of this clone. The V gene is TRBV4-3, the J gene TRBJ2-2; 9 nucleotides align to TRBD2. The CDR3 has 16 residues. Unmatched junction bases numbered 3, after V lost 3 bases and J lost 1 base. The germline CDR1 and CDR2 sequences are LGHNA and YSLEER. CDR3 amino acids: CASSQQTSGNTGELFF. CDR3 nucleotide sequence: TGCGCCAGCAGCCAGCAGACTAGCGGGAACACCGGGGAGCTGTTTTTT.

V and J are TRBV28 and TRBJ2-3, with 9 bases identical to TRBD2. The CDR3 spans 17 residues. Germline lookup yields CDR1 MDHEN and CDR2 SYDVKM. V trimming: 6 bases; J trimming: 3 bases; junction bases outside the gene matches: 13. This CDR3 reads CASSQRGSGSGTDTQYF. The CDR3 nucleotides read TGTGCCAGCAGCCAGAGAGGTAGCGGGAGTGGAACAGATACGCAGTATTTT.

The gene calls are TRBV7-8 and TRBJ1-1, with a possible D match to TRBD1 (5 bases). The V and J ends lost 1 base and 3 bases respectively, with 9 bases between them. The CDR3 covers 14 residues. In germline, CDR1 is SGHVS, CDR2 FQNEAQ. The CDR3 here is CASSLVTGYTEAFF. CDR3 sequence (DNA): TGTGCCAGCAGCTTAGTAACAGGATACACTGAAGCTTTCTTT.

The chain links TRBV5-8 to TRBJ1-2; a weak D match, TRBD1 (5 bases). This CDR3 has 13 amino acids. The V and J ends lost 0 bases and 3 bases respectively, with 6 bases between them. The germline V gene has CDR1 SGHTS and CDR2 YDEGEE. The CDR3 protein is CASSLVGHYGYTF. The CDR3 DNA reads TGTGCCAGCAGCTTGGTGGGGCACTATGGCTACACCTTC.

V usage is TRBV10-3 and J usage is TRBJ1-1, with a tentative D call TRBD1 (6 bases). Deletions cut 7 bases from V and 5 bases from J, with 17 bases between. This CDR3 is 14 amino acids long. The germline CDR1 and CDR2 sequences are ENHRY and SYGVKD. The CDR3 sequence is CAIKDQGTPTEAFF. DNA of the CDR3: TGTGCCATCAAAGACCAGGGGACACCGACTGAAGCTTTCTTT.

This clone was detected only a few times. The genes are TRBV11-2 and TRBJ2-7, with D perhaps matching TRBD1 (6 bases). This CDR3 spans 13 amino acids. Germline assignment: CDR1 SGHAT and CDR2 FQNNGV. The germline V and J ends were trimmed by 5 bases and 2 bases, with 10 bases remaining between them. The CDR3, as DNA: TGTGCCAGCAGCCCTAGGGGGACCTACGAGCAGTACTTC. As protein: CASSPRGTYEQYF.

V usage is TRBV14 and J usage is TRBJ2-1, with D possibly being TRBD1 (7 bases). V lost 4 bases and J lost 4, with 26 bases in between. Germline CDR1 is SGHDN and CDR2 is FVKESK. This CDR3 has 19 residues. CDR3 sequence reads: CASSPRWIGVRGEYNEQFF. In DNA, the CDR3 is TGTGCCAGCAGCCCCAGATGGATAGGTGTCAGGGGGGAATACAATGAGCAGTTCTTC.

This clone came up once. The V gene is TRBV5-1, the J gene TRBJ2-3; possibly TRBD2 for D (5 bases). Germline V lookup: CDR1 SGHRS, CDR2 YFSETQ. With 4 bases removed from V and 0 bases from J, the gap between germline ends came to 12 bases. The CDR3 loop spans 15 amino acids. DNA for the CDR3: TGCGCCAGCAGCGTGGACTCCGGTAGCACAGATACGCAGTATTTT. Protein sequence: CASSVDSGSTDTQYF.

The rearrangement links TRBV7-9 to TRBJ1-5; possible D gene TRBD1, 5 bases. Trimming took 5 bases from V and 0 from J, leaving 11 bases between them. Germline CDR1 is SEHNR and CDR2 is FQNEAQ (reference sequence). CDR3 length: 15 residues. The CDR3 region is CASSPLQVSNQPQHF. CDR3 in DNA: TGTGCCAGCAGCCCATTACAGGTTAGCAATCAGCCCCAGCATTTT.

The rearrangement links TRBV27 to TRBJ2-1; 9 bases agree with TRBD2. With 7 bases clipped from V and 7 bases from J, the junction kept 2 bases outside the gene matches. Germline values: CDR1 MNHEY, CDR2 SMNVEV (reference sequence). The CDR3 runs to 12 residues. Here the CDR3 DNA reads TGTGCCAGCAACGGACTAGCGAATGAGCAGTTCTTC. It specifies CASNGLANEQFF.

The CDR3 region has the DNA TGTGCCAGCAGGCCCAAGGGAGTAGCTAACTATGGCTACACCTTC. Protein: CASRPKGVANYGYTF. The chain employs TRBV27 and TRBJ1-2; no firm D call. The CDR3 is 15 amino acids. Trimming removed 6 bases at V and 0 bases at J, with 14 bases between. Germline CDR1 is MNHEY and CDR2 is SMNVEV (reference sequence).

The chain is built from TRBV9 and TRBJ2-1, with 10 bases aligning to TRBD2. This CDR3 comprises 19 residues. CDR1 is SGDLS, CDR2 YYNGEE, per germline. J was trimmed by 0 bases and V by 1 base; bases with no gene match: 10. CDR3 in amino acids: CASSVNRIVAGGSYNEQFF. DNA of the CDR3: TGTGCCAGCAGCGTAAACAGGATTGTAGCGGGAGGCTCCTACAATGAGCAGTTCTTC.

The chain couples TRBV4-2 to TRBJ1-5; D gene ambiguous. CDR1 is LGHNA and CDR2 is YNFKEQ in the germline V gene. The CDR3 has 16 residues. V dropped 0 bases and J dropped 4 bases, with 13 bases sitting between them. CDR3: CASSQDIALSNQPQHF. The CDR3 coding sequence is TGTGCCAGCAGCCAAGATATAGCCCTCTCGAATCAGCCCCAGCATTTT.

The chain is built from TRBV29-1 and TRBJ2-3; tentative D call: TRBD2 (5 bases). The germline V gene has CDR1 SQVTM and CDR2 ANQGSEA. The CDR3 runs 13 residues. V was cut by 7 bases and J by 4 bases, with 15 bases left in between. The CDR3 here is CSAFGDLADTQYF. DNA for the CDR3: TGCAGCGCATTCGGGGATTTAGCAGATACGCAGTATTTT.

Turning to this clone: The sample contains more than one DNA sequence encoding this CDR3. This rearrangement joins TRBV27 to TRBJ1-3; tentative D call: TRBD1 (6 bases). The CDR3 contains 17 residues. Germline V gives CDR1 MNHEY, CDR2 SMNVEV (reference sequence). V shed 6 bases and J shed 2 bases, with 20 bases lying between them. The CDR3: CASSPLTGSRPGNTIYF. The CDR3 coding sequence is TGTGCCAGCAGCCCCCTTACAGGGAGTCGTCCTGGAAACACCATATATTTT.

The gene calls are TRBV11-2 and TRBJ2-4; 13 bases align to TRBD2. Per the germline V gene, CDR1 is SGHAT and CDR2 is FQNNGV. V trimming: 5 bases; J trimming: 15 bases; junction bases outside the gene matches: 10. The CDR3 has 14 amino acids. The CDR3 nucleotides are TGTGCCAGCAGCCCCGGACTAGCGGGGGCCAAGGGGTACTTC. Translation gives CASSPGLAGAKGYF.

The chain carries TRBV11-3 and TRBJ2-5; D remains unclear. The germline V gene encodes CDR1 SGHNT and CDR2 YENEEA. CDR3 size: 13 residues. The germline V and J ends were trimmed by 1 base and 2 bases, with 5 bases remaining between them. This CDR3 reads CASSLGQQETQYF. In nucleotides, the CDR3 is TGTGCCAGCAGCTTAGGCCAGCAAGAGACCCAGTACTTC.

The CDR3 spells CASSSRAHTGYDEQFF. The DNA of the CDR3 is TGTGCCAGCAGCTCCAGGGCCCACACAGGGTACGATGAGCAGTTCTTC. This chain connects TRBV5-6 to TRBJ2-1; perhaps TRBD1 as D (6 bases). This CDR3 spans 16 amino acids. CDR1 and CDR2 from the germline V gene are SGHDT and YYEEEE. V lost 3 bases to trimming and J lost 8 bases, with 21 bases between them.

CDR3 in amino acids: CASSGGGAPLYEQYF. CDR3 bases: TGTGCCAGCAGTGGCGGGGGGGCCCCTCTCTACGAGCAGTACTTC. This rearrangement joins TRBV28 to TRBJ2-7, with 9 bases matching TRBD2. Germline CDR1 is MDHEN and CDR2 is SYDVKM. V was pared by 5 bases and J by 3 bases, with 8 bases of the junction left unmatched. This CDR3 spans 15 amino acids.

The CDR3 bases are TGTGCCAGCAGTTTATCCCGGACAAGCTCCTACGAGCAGTACTTC. This sequence encodes CASSLSRTSSYEQYF. The rearrangement joins TRBV28 to TRBJ2-7; possibly TRBD1 for D (5 bases). The V end lost 1 base, the J end lost 0 bases, and 10 bases lay between the germline ends. Germline V gives CDR1 MDHEN, CDR2 SYDVKM. This CDR3 has 15 amino acids.

V gene TRBV2 combines with J gene TRBJ2-5, with D possibly matching TRBD1 (6 bases). The CDR3 totals 13 residues. Germline CDR1 is SNHLY and CDR2 is FYNNEI. V shed 7 bases and J shed 1 base, with 10 bases lying between them. The DNA for the CDR3 is TGTGCCAGCAACGGACAGACCCAAGAGACCCAGTACTTC. Its protein product is CASNGQTQETQYF.

The CDR3 spells CASSVASGRGAGTGELFF. The CDR3 bases are TGTGCCAGCAGCGTAGCTAGCGGGAGAGGTGCCGGCACCGGGGAGCTGTTTTTT. The V gene is TRBV9, the J gene TRBJ2-2; TRBD2 agrees at 10 bases. After removal of 0 bases from V and 4 bases from J, the junction contained 9 bases not matched to a gene. Germline loops: CDR1 SGDLS, CDR2 YYNGEE. This CDR3 has 18 residues. The complete variable domain, with remaining parts taken from reference TRBV9 and TRBJ2-2, reads DSGVTQTPKHLITATGQRVTLRCSPRSGDLSVYWYQQSLDQGLQFLIQYYNGEERAKGNILERFSAQQFPDLHSELNLSSLELGDSALYFCASSVASGRGAGTGELFFGEGSRLTVL.

The rearrangement uses TRBV7-6 and TRBJ2-2; tentatively, D is TRBD1 (5 bases). Germline CDR1 SGHVS, CDR2 FNYEAQ. The CDR3 is 14 amino acids. Trimming pared 1 base from V and 6 bases from J, leaving 9 bases between. The DNA of the CDR3 is TGTGCCAGCAGCTTAGGGGGCGAAGCCGGGGAGCTGTTTTTT. As protein: CASSLGGEAGELFF.

The chain uses TRBV29-1 and TRBJ1-5; maybe TRBD1 (5 bases). Trimming removed 2 bases from V and 9 bases from J, with 14 bases in between. The CDR3 sequence is 13 residues long. Germline V gene sequence: CDR1 SQVTM, CDR2 ANQGSEA. CDR3 region: CSVERTQPGPQHF. As DNA, the CDR3 is TGCAGCGTTGAAAGGACACAACCAGGGCCCCAGCATTTT.

This chain connects TRBV9 to TRBJ1-2, with D possibly matching TRBD1 (5 bases). The length of the CDR3 is 15 residues. Between the trimmed V and J ends, which lost 0 bases and 2 bases, there was a span of 11 bases. Germline V gene sequence: CDR1 SGDLS, CDR2 YYNGEE. The CDR3 DNA sequence: TGTGCCAGCAGCGTAGGCGTACAGGTCAACTATGGCTACACCTTC. Its translation: CASSVGVQVNYGYTF.

The J gene is TRBJ1-6, the V gene TRBV28, with TRBD1 as a possible D gene (6 bases). CDR1 is MDHEN and CDR2 is SYDVKM in the germline V gene. Trimming shortened V by 1 base and J by 10 bases, and 14 bases separated the two germline ends. The CDR3 consists of 15 residues. CDR3 protein: CASSLLGQGNSPLHF. The CDR3 DNA sequence: TGTGCCAGCAGTTTATTAGGGCAGGGGAACTCACCCCTCCACTTT.

V usage is TRBV5-1 and J usage is TRBJ2-2, with D uncertain. This CDR3 region has 13 residues. The germline V gene encodes CDR1 SGHRS and CDR2 YFSETQ. Deletions cut 5 bases from V and 1 base from J, with 6 bases between. The CDR3 sequence is CASRLMNTGELFF. The CDR3 DNA reads TGCGCCAGCAGACTGATGAACACCGGGGAGCTGTTTTTT.

The chain links TRBV7-8 to TRBJ2-7; 7 bases are a match to TRBD1. Trimming took 5 bases from V and 2 from J; bases not matched to a gene: 9. The length of the CDR3 is 15 residues. Germline loops: CDR1 SGHVS, CDR2 FQNEAQ. The CDR3 DNA reads TGTGCCAGCAGCCCCCTTTGGGGACAGACCTACGAGCAGTACTTC. Protein sequence: CASSPLWGQTYEQYF.

The genes are TRBV30 and TRBJ1-4, with 9 bases lining up with TRBD1. Trimming removed 3 bases from V and 3 bases from J; junction bases left unmatched: 2. CDR3 size: 14 residues. Germline values: CDR1 GTSNPN, CDR2 SVGIG (reference sequence). This CDR3 reads CAWRRQGANEKLFF. CDR3 bases: TGTGCCTGGAGGAGACAGGGGGCTAATGAAAAACTGTTTTTT.

The chain links TRBV7-2 to TRBJ2-7, with TRBD1 identical over 7 bases. Losses at the gene ends were 1 base for V and 2 bases for J; bases not matched to a gene: 2. Germline CDR1 reads SGHTA; CDR2 reads FQGNSA. The CDR3 consists of 14 residues. CDR3 in amino acids: CASSLGDSTYEQYF. For the CDR3, the DNA is TGTGCCAGCAGCTTAGGGGACAGCACCTACGAGCAGTACTTC. Supplemented by reference TRBV7-2 and TRBJ2-7, the full variable domain reads GAGVSQSPSNKVTEKGKDVELRCDPISGHTALYWYRQSLGQGLEFLIYFQGNSAPDKSGLPSDRFSAERTGGSVSTLTIQRTQQEDSAVYLCASSLGDSTYEQYFGPGTRLTVT.

V and J are TRBV10-3 and TRBJ1-3, with TRBD1 matching 8 bases. V lost 10 bases and J lost 2; bases outside the gene matches: 7. The CDR3 contains 14 residues. CDR1 and CDR2 from the germline V gene are ENHRY and SYGVKD. The CDR3 DNA follows: TGTGCCACCAGGACAGGGCTGACTGGAAACACCATATATTTT. As protein: CATRTGLTGNTIYF.